The 25 T cell receptor beta chains presented below share a single source sample, sequenced in a study (dated by TCRdb to 2016 to 2018). Receptors were amplified or captured by RT-PCR. The instrument was an Illumina MiSeq. The public reads were reanalyzed by TCRdb: fastp trimming at Q25, MiXCR alignment, in-frame beta chains only. Rows with one shared CDR3 protein collapse into an entry with the most common genes and DNA. This sample comprises hundreds of thousands of distinct CDR3 sequences, 13% to 15% of them detected only once. Clones ranked in the top ten supply 3.6% of the sample. The sample taken for sequencing was memory CD4+ T cells from blood. These receptors were taken from a female donor in good health, serving as a healthy control.

V usage is TRBV7-2 and J usage is TRBJ1-1; possibly TRBD1 for D (6 bases). CDR3 length equals 13 residues. CDR1 and CDR2 from the germline V gene are SGHTA and FQGNSA. The V end lost 2 bases, the J end lost 6 bases, and 10 bases lay between the germline ends. Written as DNA, the CDR3 is TGTGCCAGCAGCTTACTCAGGGGCTCTGAAGCTTTCTTT. Its translation is CASSLLRGSEAFF.

The chain employs TRBV7-3 and TRBJ2-1, with 8 positions matching TRBD2. Germline CDR1 is SGHTA and CDR2 is FQGTGA. The trim removed 4 bases at V and 6 bases at J, leaving 11 bases unmatched. The CDR3 extends over 16 amino acids. The CDR3 nucleotides read TGTGCCAGCAGCTCCCAAACGGGACTAGAAAGCAATGAGCAGTTCTTC. The encoded protein is CASSSQTGLESNEQFF.

This clonotype was detected ten times or more. The V call is TRBV20-1, the J call TRBJ2-5; D not resolved. The length of the CDR3 is 13 residues. V was cut by 6 bases and J by 1 base, with 12 bases left in between. CDR1 is DFQATT and CDR2 is SNEGSKA in the germline V gene (reference sequence). The DNA for the CDR3 is TGCAGTGCCCGTCCGGACGGCCAAGAGACCCAGTACTTC. It codes for CSARPDGQETQYF.

The J gene is TRBJ2-3, the V gene TRBV7-9; D ambiguous. The CDR3 has 15 amino acids. V dropped 1 base and J dropped 5 bases, with 13 bases sitting between them. Germline V gives CDR1 SEHNR, CDR2 FQNEAQ (reference sequence). CDR3 DNA: TGTGCCAGCAGCTTAGTTTTGGAACTTTTAGATACGCAGTATTTT. Protein sequence: CASSLVLELLDTQYF.

This clonotype was recorded a few times. CDR3 nucleotide sequence: TGTGCCAGCAGGAGCGGGACGGGAGCCTACGAGCAGTACTTC. It yields the protein CASRSGTGAYEQYF. The V call is TRBV6-5, the J call TRBJ2-7; 7 nucleotides agree with TRBD2. The CDR3 has 14 amino acids. Per the germline V gene, CDR1 is MNHEY and CDR2 is SVGAGI. V lost 6 bases and J lost 2; bases outside the gene matches: 7.

This sequence joins TRBV6-5 and TRBJ1-6; D is possibly TRBD1 (6 bases). The V gene's germline CDR1 is MNHEY and CDR2 SVGAGI. The ends were cut back, 4 bases at V and 0 bases at J, with 13 bases in the middle. This CDR3 comprises 17 residues. The CDR3 spells CASSSLTGSSYNSPLHF. In DNA, the CDR3 is TGTGCCAGCAGTTCCTTAACAGGGAGCTCCTATAATTCACCCCTCCACTTT.

The V call is TRBV7-2, the J call TRBJ1-2; D possibly corresponds to TRBD1 (6 bases). Germline assignment: CDR1 SGHTA and CDR2 FQGNSA. CDR3 length equals 14 residues. The V end was cut by 1 base, the J end by 3 bases, with 9 bases between. DNA of the CDR3: TGTGCCAGCAGCTTAGACAGGGCGTACTATGGCTACACCTTC. Amino acid sequence: CASSLDRAYYGYTF. Full variable domain (remainder filled in from reference TRBV7-2 and TRBJ1-2): GAGVSQSPSNKVTEKGKDVELRCDPISGHTALYWYRQSLGQGLEFLIYFQGNSAPDKSGLPSDRFSAERTGGSVSTLTIQRTQQEDSAVYLCASSLDRAYYGYTFGSGTRLTVV.

This clonotype was detected a few times. The chain uses TRBV5-1 and TRBJ1-5; possibly TRBD1 for D (5 bases). The CDR3 consists of 16 residues. The V end lost 4 bases, the J end lost 6 bases, and 20 bases lay between the germline ends. Per germline, CDR1 SGHRS and CDR2 YFSETQ. Here the CDR3 DNA reads TGCGCCAGCAGCCCCGGGGCCTTCGCTTCGAGTCAGCCCCAGCATTTT. This sequence encodes CASSPGAFASSQPQHF.

This clonotype has only a few counts. This chain connects TRBV20-1 to TRBJ1-2; 8 positions agree with TRBD1. The CDR3 totals 13 residues. Losses at the gene ends were 6 bases for V and 4 bases for J; bases not matched to a gene: 7. In germline, CDR1 is DFQATT, CDR2 SNEGSKA (reference sequence). CDR3 protein: CSAWTGRSYGYTF. The CDR3 bases are TGCAGTGCCTGGACAGGGAGGTCCTATGGCTACACCTTC.

The rearrangement links TRBV10-2 to TRBJ1-5, with D unclear. There are 14 residues in the CDR3. The germline V and J ends were trimmed by 8 bases and 3 bases, with 14 bases remaining between them. From germline, CDR1 is WSHSY and CDR2 SAAADI. The CDR3 sequence is CASGLGVPNQPQHF. The CDR3 DNA sequence: TGCGCCAGCGGTCTCGGGGTCCCCAATCAGCCCCAGCATTTT.

This clonotype was counted only a few times. The V gene is TRBV9, the J gene TRBJ2-3; D ambiguous. The CDR3 has 15 amino acids. Germline V gene data show CDR1 as SGDLS and CDR2 as YYNGEE. Trimming took off 0 bases at V and 1 base at J, with 9 bases between the two ends. The CDR3 region is CASSVAGQGTDTQYF. The CDR3 nucleotides are TGTGCCAGCAGCGTAGCTGGCCAAGGCACAGATACGCAGTATTTT.

This clonotype has ten or more counts. The chain has TRBV18 and TRBJ1-1; 7 bases are shared with TRBD1. Trimming cost V 3 bases and J 4 bases; bases outside gene matches: 8. The CDR3 sequence is 15 residues long. Germline lookup yields CDR1 KGHSH and CDR2 LQKENI. The CDR3 bases are TGTGCCAGCTCACCTCAATCGGGACAGACCACTGAAGCTTTCTTT. This sequence encodes CASSPQSGQTTEAFF.

This clonotype was seen ten or more times. V is TRBV12-3 or TRBV12-4 and J is TRBJ2-7; 11 positions match TRBD1. The CDR3 length is 14 residues. Trimming cost V 5 bases and J 6 bases; bases outside gene matches: 6. This chain's CDR3 is CASSGQGAGFEQYF. As DNA, the CDR3 is TGTGCCAGCAGTGGACAGGGGGCGGGGTTCGAGCAGTACTTC.

This clonotype was counted a single time. The chain couples TRBV28 to TRBJ2-5; no firm D call. Between the trimmed V and J ends, which lost 2 bases and 5 bases, there was a span of 18 bases. This CDR3 comprises 16 residues. Germline V gene data show CDR1 as MDHEN and CDR2 as SYDVKM. In nucleotides, the CDR3 is TGTGCCAGCAGTTTAAATTACAAGTGGGAAAGGGAGACCCAGTACTTC. It encodes CASSLNYKWERETQYF.

This clonotype was recorded at least ten times. The gene calls are TRBV12-3 or TRBV12-4 and TRBJ2-1; D possibly corresponds to TRBD1 (5 bases). V was shortened by 8 bases and J by 5 bases, with 22 bases between the two germline ends. The CDR3 runs to 16 residues. CDR3 region: CASAPPPRRTNNEQFF. The CDR3 region has the DNA TGTGCCAGCGCTCCCCCCCCGCGGCGGACAAACAATGAGCAGTTCTTC.

The rearrangement links TRBV4-1 to TRBJ1-5; 9 nucleotides align to TRBD1. The CDR3 is made up of 15 amino acids. Germline V lookup: CDR1 MGHRA, CDR2 YSYEKL. The V segment lost 0 bases and the J segment 4 bases; nucleotides outside the gene matches: 1. CDR3 sequence (DNA): TGCGCCAGCAGCCAAGAGGGGACAGGGAATCAGCCCCAGCATTTT. It codes for CASSQEGTGNQPQHF.

This clonotype came up a few times. The chain couples TRBV6-2 or TRBV6-3 to TRBJ2-7; D is perhaps TRBD1 (6 bases). V lost 7 bases and J 7 bases, leaving 26 bases between the germline ends. The CDR3 covers 16 residues. Germline V gene data show CDR1 as MNHEY and CDR2 as SVGEGT. CDR3 region: CASITLTGPRGREQYF. The CDR3 DNA is TGTGCCAGCATCACACTCACCGGGCCCAGGGGTCGGGAGCAGTACTTC.

The chain employs TRBV7-2 and TRBJ1-2; perhaps TRBD1 as D (5 bases). The CDR3 covers 16 residues. V was clipped by 4 bases and J by 4 bases, with 19 bases between them. Germline CDR1 SGHTA, CDR2 FQGNSA. CDR3 sequence (DNA): TGTGCCAGCAGCTCACGGGGGGTAGGGTACGGCTATGGCTACACCTTC. Translation: CASSSRGVGYGYGYTF.

The V and J genes are TRBV20-1 and TRBJ1-2; D remains ambiguous. There are 12 residues in the CDR3. Germline V gene lookup returns CDR1 DFQATT and CDR2 SNEGSKA (reference sequence). Trimming left V 2 bases short and J 7 bases short, with 11 bases between. CDR3 residues: CSARNLGGGYTF. CDR3 DNA sequence: TGCAGTGCTAGAAATCTTGGCGGTGGCTACACCTTC.

The chain links TRBV18 to TRBJ1-5; 7 bases match TRBD1. This CDR3 has 15 amino acids. Germline CDR1 is KGHSH and CDR2 is LQKENI. Trimming removed 0 bases from V and 3 bases from J; junction bases left unmatched: 2. This CDR3 is CASSPPGTANQPQHF. The CDR3 nucleotides read TGTGCCAGCTCACCACCCGGGACAGCCAATCAGCCCCAGCATTTT.

Ten or more counts support this clonotype. V usage is TRBV7-2 and J usage is TRBJ1-1; unclear D gene. The CDR3 length is 14 residues. Trimming took off 1 base at V and 4 bases at J, with 10 bases between the two ends. The germline gives CDR1 SGHTA, CDR2 FQGNSA. CDR3 coding DNA: TGTGCCAGCAGCTTAGGCGTTGGCGGCACTGAAGCTTTCTTT. As protein: CASSLGVGGTEAFF.

This clonotype was found a few times. This chain uses TRBV20-1 with TRBJ2-1; TRBD2 might be the D (5 bases). This CDR3 spans 17 amino acids. Germline assignment: CDR1 DFQATT and CDR2 SNEGSKA (reference sequence). Trimming took off 5 bases at V and 0 bases at J, with 20 bases between the two ends. CDR3 bases: TGCAGTGCTCCCGCCTTGGGGAGCGCAAGCTCCTACAATGAGCAGTTCTTC. As protein: CSAPALGSASSYNEQFF.

The V gene is TRBV5-1, the J gene TRBJ1-3; TRBD1 might be the D (5 bases). Germline V CDR1 and CDR2: SGHRS, YFSETQ. Trimming shortened V by 7 bases and J by 3 bases, and 14 bases separated the two germline ends. CDR3 size: 14 residues. CDR3 amino acids: CASHSGGSGNTIYF. The CDR3 DNA is TGCGCCAGCCATTCCGGGGGGAGTGGAAACACCATATATTTT.

V gene TRBV20-1 combines with J gene TRBJ2-7, with 10 positions matching TRBD2. After removal of 6 bases from V and 2 bases from J, the junction contained 7 bases not matched to a gene. The germline V gene encodes CDR1 DFQATT and CDR2 SNEGSKA (reference sequence). This CDR3 has 14 amino acids. The CDR3 nucleotides read TGCAGTGCCCAGCTAGCGGGAGCGACCTACGAGCAGTACTTC. This gives the protein CSAQLAGATYEQYF.

This sequence joins TRBV20-1 and TRBJ2-3, with 9 bases identical to TRBD2. The CDR3 totals 17 residues. Per germline, CDR1 DFQATT and CDR2 SNEGSKA (reference sequence). J lost 5 bases, V lost 1 base, and 13 bases had no gene match. CDR3 nucleotides: TGCAGTGCTAGAGTCCTGGCTAGCGGGGCTGGGGGAGATACGCAGTATTTT. This gives the protein CSARVLASGAGGDTQYF.